The following is a T cell receptor beta chain sequence with its context. V was pared by 5 bases and J by 3 bases, with 6 bases of the junction left unmatched. Germline V gives CDR1 MNHEY, CDR2 SMNVEV (reference sequence). The CDR3 covers 14 residues. TCRdb independently ran MiXCR on the RT-PCR reads; one entry per CDR3 protein. The table has more than 600,000 distinct CDR3 sequences, 12% to 15% seen once. The clonotype comes from a female donor in good health, serving as a healthy control. The chain links TRBV27 to TRBJ2-7, with 8 bases identical to TRBD2. The sequencing input was memory CD4+ T cells from blood. The CDR3 protein is CASSVRRGGYEQYF. As DNA, the CDR3 is TGTGCCAGCAGTGTGCGCCGGGGGGGCTACGAGCAGTACTTC.